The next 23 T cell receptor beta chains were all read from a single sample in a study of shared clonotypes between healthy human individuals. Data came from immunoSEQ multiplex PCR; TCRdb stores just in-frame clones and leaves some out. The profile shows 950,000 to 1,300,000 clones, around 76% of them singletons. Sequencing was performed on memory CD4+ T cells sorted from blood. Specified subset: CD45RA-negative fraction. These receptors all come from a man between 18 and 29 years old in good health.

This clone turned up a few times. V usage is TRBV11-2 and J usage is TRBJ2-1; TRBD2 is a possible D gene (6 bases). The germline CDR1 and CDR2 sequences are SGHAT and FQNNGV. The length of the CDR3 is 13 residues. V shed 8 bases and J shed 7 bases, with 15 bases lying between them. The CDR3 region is CASGPGLLNEQFF. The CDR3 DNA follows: TGTGCCAGCGGACCGGGACTCCTAAATGAGCAGTTCTTC.

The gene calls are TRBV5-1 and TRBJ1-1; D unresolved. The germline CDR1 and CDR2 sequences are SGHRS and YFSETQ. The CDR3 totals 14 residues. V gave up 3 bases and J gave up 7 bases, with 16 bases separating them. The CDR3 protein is CASSSLAGKIEAFF. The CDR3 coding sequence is TGCGCCAGCAGCTCCCTTGCGGGGAAGATTGAAGCTTTCTTT.

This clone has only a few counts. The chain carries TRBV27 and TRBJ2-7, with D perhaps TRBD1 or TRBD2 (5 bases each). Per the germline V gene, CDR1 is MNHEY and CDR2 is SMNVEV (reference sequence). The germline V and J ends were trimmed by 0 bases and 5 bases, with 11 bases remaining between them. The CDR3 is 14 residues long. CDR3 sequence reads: CASSLSGTQHEQYF. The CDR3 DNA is TGTGCCAGCAGTTTATCTGGGACGCAACACGAGCAGTACTTC.

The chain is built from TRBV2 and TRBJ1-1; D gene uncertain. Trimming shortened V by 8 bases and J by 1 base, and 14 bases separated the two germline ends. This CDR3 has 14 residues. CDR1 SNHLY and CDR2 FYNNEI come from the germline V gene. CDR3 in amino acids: CASVLKMGNTEAFF. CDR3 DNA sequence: TGTGCCAGCGTTTTAAAGATGGGGAACACTGAAGCTTTCTTT.

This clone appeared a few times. For the CDR3, the DNA is TGCGCCAGCAGCTTGGGATCTGATGGATACGAGCAGTACTTC. Translation gives CASSLGSDGYEQYF. The J gene is TRBJ2-7, the V gene TRBV5-1, with no clear D. Trimming pared 0 bases from V and 4 bases from J, leaving 11 bases between. CDR3 length: 14 amino acids. Germline loops: CDR1 SGHRS, CDR2 YFSETQ. The whole variable domain, remainder taken from reference TRBV5-1 and TRBJ2-7, is KAGVTQTPRYLIKTRGQQVTLSCSPISGHRSVSWYQQTPGQGLQFLFEYFSETQRNKGNFPGRFSGRQFSNSRSEMNVSTLELGDSALYLCASSLGSDGYEQYFGPGTRLTVT.

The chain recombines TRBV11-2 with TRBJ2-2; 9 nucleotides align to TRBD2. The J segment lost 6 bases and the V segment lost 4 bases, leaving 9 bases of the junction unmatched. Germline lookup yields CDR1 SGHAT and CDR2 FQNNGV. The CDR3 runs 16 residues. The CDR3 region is CASSWAGAGGAGELFF. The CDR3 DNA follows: TGTGCCAGCAGCTGGGCGGGAGCGGGAGGTGCCGGGGAGCTGTTTTTT.

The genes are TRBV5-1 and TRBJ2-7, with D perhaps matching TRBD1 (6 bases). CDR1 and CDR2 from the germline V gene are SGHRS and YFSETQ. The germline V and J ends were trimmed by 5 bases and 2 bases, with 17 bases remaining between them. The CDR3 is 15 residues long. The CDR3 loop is CASSLFSTGTYEQYF. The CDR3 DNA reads TGCGCCAGCAGTTTGTTTTCGACAGGTACCTACGAGCAGTACTTC.

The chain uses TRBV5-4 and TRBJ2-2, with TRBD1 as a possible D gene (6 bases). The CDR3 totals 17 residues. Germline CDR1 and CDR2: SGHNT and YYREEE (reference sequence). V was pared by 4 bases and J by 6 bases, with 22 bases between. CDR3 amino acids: CASSPRGGGTGPGELFF. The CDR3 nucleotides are TGTGCCAGCAGCCCCAGAGGGGGTGGAACAGGGCCCGGGGAGCTGTTTTTT.

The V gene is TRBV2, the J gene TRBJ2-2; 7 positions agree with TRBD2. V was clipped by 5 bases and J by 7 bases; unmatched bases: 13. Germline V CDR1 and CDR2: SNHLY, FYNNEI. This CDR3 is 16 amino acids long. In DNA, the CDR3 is TGTGCCAGCAGTCGACTAGCTGCTGAATTCAGCGGGGAGCTGTTTTTT. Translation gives CASSRLAAEFSGELFF.

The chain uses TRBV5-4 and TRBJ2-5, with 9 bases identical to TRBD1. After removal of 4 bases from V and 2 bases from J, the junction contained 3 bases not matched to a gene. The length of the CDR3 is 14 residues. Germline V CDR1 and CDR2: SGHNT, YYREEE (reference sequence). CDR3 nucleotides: TGTGCCAGCAGCCGCGGACAGGGGCAAGAGACCCAGTACTTC. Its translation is CASSRGQGQETQYF.

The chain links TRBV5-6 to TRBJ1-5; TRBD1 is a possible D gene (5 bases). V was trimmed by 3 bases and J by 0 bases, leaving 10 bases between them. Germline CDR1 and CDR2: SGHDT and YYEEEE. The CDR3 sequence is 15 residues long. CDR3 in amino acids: CASSSRGVSNQPQHF. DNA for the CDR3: TGTGCCAGCAGCTCGCGAGGGGTTAGCAATCAGCCCCAGCATTTT. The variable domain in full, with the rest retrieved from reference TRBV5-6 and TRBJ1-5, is DAGVTQSPTHLIKTRGQQVTLRCSPKSGHDTVSWYQQALGQGPQFIFQYYEEEERQRGNFPDRFSGHQFPNYSSELNVNALLLGDSALYLCASSSRGVSNQPQHFGDGTRLSIL.

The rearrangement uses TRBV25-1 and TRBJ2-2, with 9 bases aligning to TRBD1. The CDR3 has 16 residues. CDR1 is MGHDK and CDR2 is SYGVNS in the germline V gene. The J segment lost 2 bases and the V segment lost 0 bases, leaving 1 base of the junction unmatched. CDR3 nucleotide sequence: TGTGCCAGCAGTGAATACACAGGGGGCAACACCGGGGAGCTGTTTTTT. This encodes CASSEYTGGNTGELFF.

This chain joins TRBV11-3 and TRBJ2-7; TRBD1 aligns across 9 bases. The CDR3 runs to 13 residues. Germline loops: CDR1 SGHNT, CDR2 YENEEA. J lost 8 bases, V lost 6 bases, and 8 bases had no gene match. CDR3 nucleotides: TGTGCCAGCAGTCCGGGACAGGGACTTCAGCAGTACTTC. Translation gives CASSPGQGLQQYF.

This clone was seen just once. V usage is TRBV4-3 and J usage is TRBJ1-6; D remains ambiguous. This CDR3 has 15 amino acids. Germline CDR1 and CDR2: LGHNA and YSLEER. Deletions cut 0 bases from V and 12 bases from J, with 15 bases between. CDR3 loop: CASSQDAASPVPLHF. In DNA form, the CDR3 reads TGCGCCAGCAGCCAAGATGCCGCGTCTCCAGTACCCCTCCACTTT.

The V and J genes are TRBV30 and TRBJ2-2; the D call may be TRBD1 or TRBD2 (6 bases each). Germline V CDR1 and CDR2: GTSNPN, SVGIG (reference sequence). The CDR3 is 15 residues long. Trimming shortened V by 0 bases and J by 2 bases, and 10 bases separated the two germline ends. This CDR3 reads CAWSVPGANTGELFF. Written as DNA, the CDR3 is TGTGCCTGGAGTGTACCGGGGGCTAACACCGGGGAGCTGTTTTTT.

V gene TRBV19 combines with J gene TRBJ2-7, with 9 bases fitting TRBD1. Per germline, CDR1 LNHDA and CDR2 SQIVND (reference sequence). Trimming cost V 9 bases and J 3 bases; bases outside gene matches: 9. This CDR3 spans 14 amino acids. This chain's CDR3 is CARPGTGRLYEQYF. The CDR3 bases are TGTGCCAGACCCGGGACAGGGAGGCTCTACGAGCAGTACTTC.

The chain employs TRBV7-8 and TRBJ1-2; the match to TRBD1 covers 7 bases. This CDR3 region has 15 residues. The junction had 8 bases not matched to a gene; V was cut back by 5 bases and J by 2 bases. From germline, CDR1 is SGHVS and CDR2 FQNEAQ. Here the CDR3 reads CASSLNDRANYGYTF. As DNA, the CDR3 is TGTGCCAGCAGCCTTAATGACAGGGCCAACTATGGCTACACCTTC.

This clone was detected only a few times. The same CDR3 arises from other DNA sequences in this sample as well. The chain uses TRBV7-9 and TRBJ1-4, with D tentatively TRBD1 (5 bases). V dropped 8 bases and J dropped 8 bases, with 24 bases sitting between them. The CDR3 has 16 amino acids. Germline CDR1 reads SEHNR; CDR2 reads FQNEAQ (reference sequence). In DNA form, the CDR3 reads TGTGCCAGCGAGCTTAGGGGACGGGCAGTATCAGAAAAACTGTTTTTT. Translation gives CASELRGRAVSEKLFF.

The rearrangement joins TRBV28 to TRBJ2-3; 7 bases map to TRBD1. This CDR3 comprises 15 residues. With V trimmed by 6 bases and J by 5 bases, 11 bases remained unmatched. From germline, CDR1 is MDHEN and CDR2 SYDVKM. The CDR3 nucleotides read TGTGCCAGCAGGGGACAGCAGACATACCAAGATACGCAGTATTTT. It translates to CASRGQQTYQDTQYF.

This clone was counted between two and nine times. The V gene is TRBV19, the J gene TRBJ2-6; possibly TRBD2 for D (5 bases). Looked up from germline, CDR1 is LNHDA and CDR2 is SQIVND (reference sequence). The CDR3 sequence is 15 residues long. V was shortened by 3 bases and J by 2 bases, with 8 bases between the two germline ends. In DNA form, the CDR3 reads TGTGCCAGTAGTATTCCCGGGGCTGGGGCCAACGTCCTGACTTTC. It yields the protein CASSIPGAGANVLTF.

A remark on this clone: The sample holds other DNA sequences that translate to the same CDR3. The CDR3 sequence: CASSRTGDYGYTF. The DNA of the CDR3 is TGTGCCAGCAGTAGGACAGGGGACTATGGCTACACCTTC. The chain uses TRBV2 and TRBJ1-2, with 9 bases identical to TRBD1. This CDR3 region has 13 residues. Losses at the gene ends were 5 bases for V and 3 bases for J; bases not matched to a gene: 1. Germline CDR1 reads SNHLY; CDR2 reads FYNNEI.

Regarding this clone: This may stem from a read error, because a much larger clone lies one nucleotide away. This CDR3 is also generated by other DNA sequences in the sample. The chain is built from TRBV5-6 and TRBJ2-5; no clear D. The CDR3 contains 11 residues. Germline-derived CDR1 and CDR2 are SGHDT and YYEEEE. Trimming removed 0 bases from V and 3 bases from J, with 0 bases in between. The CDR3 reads CASSLEETQYF. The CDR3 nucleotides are TGTGCCAGCAGCTTGGAAGAGACCCAGTACTTC.

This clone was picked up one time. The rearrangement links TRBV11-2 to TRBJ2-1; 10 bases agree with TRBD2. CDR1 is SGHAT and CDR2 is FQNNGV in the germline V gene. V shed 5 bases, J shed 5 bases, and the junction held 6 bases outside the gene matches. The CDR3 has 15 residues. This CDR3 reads CASSPRTSGNNEQFF. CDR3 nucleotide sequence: TGTGCCAGCAGCCCACGGACTAGCGGCAACAATGAGCAGTTCTTC.